The entry below describes one T cell receptor beta chain. CDR1 is KGHDR and CDR2 is SFDVKD in the germline V gene. Trimming stripped 1 base from V and 2 bases from J, with 8 bases between. The CDR3 is 16 residues long. Relying on iRepertoire HTBI primers and Arm-PCR of CDR3 regions, the team built TCR beta libraries. In TCRdb, the multiplex PCR reads were re-called with MiXCR into one record per CDR3 protein. In the table there are 400,000 to 500,000 distinct CDR3 sequences, less than 20% of which are singletons. The data were obtained in a study of regulatory T cells in long-lasting Graves disease. Time point here: newly diagnosed GD, antithyroid drugs for less than 3 months. Preparation of the TCR library used RNA extracted from PBMCs. Another study also made use of these data, one on T cells in Graves' hyperthyroidism and ophthalmopathy.

Sequencing was performed on peripheral blood mononuclear cells (PBMCs), taken at new diagnosis, from a patient treated with antithyroid drugs. This TCR derives from a woman in her 30s with Graves disease. This sequence joins TRBV24-1 and TRBJ2-6; no reliable D call. Here the CDR3 DNA reads TGTGCCACCAGTGATTTCGGATACACTGGGGCCAACGTCCTGACTTTC. Residues: CATSDFGYTGANVLTF.